This TCR beta chain was captured in a study of shared clonotypes between healthy human individuals. Study summary: Every donor yielded three CD4 naive, three CD4 memory, two CD8 naive and one CD8 memory plate.

General observations from the study: Some naive CD4 clonotypes, around 4.9%, turned up in common across several donors. Larger richness was generally estimated for naive than memory subsets.

V lost 1 base and J lost 4, with 2 bases in between. CDR3 length: 12 amino acids. The germline CDR1 and CDR2 sequences are SGHNT and YENEEA. As to this clone: Antigen specificity is unknown. This specimen includes other DNA sequences encoding the same CDR3.

In the authors' methods: As immunoSEQ supplied junction-only sequences (without quality scores), filtering differed. Clones were sequenced by immunoSEQ multiplex PCR, and TCRdb holds only the in-frame ones, with some missing. The V and J calls and clone size were taken over from that table, and D and trimming were inferred from the DNA. The sample lists roughly 2.1 million clones; approximately 94% were seen once. Terminally differentiated effector memory CD45RA+ cells were excluded by CCR7 positive selection of CD45RO-negative cells. The receptor comes from a man aged 18 to 30 in good health. Some clones in this sample may be carry-over from other donors' samples. Sequencing input: naive CD8+ T cells from PBMCs. The chain has TRBV11-3 and TRBJ2-1; D not resolved. CDR3 loop: CASSLGYNEQFF. The CDR3 bases are TGTGCCAGCAGCTTAGGTTACAATGAGCAGTTCTTC.